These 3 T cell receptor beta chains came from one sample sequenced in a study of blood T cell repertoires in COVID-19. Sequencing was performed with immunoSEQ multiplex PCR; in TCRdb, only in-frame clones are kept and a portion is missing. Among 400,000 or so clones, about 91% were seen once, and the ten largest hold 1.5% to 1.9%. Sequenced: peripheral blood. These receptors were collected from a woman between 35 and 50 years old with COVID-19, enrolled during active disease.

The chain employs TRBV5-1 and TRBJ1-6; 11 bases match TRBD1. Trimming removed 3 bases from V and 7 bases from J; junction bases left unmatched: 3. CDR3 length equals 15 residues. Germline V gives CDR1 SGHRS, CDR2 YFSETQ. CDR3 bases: TGCGCCAGCAGCTCGGACAGGGGGCGGAATTCACCCCTCCACTTT. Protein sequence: CASSSDRGRNSPLHF. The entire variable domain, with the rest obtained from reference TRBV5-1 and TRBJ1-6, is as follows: KAGVTQTPRYLIKTRGQQVTLSCSPISGHRSVSWYQQTPGQGLQFLFEYFSETQRNKGNFPGRFSGRQFSNSRSEMNVSTLELGDSALYLCASSSDRGRNSPLHFGNGTRLTVT.

CDR3 loop: CASSLDYRGGAQPQHF. CDR3 nucleotide sequence: TGTGCCAGCAGCTTAGATTATAGAGGAGGTGCTCAGCCCCAGCATTTT. The chain couples TRBV11-2 to TRBJ1-5; D gene unclear. Trimming stripped 0 bases from V and 6 bases from J, with 15 bases between. The CDR3 has 16 amino acids. Germline V lookup: CDR1 SGHAT, CDR2 FQNNGV.

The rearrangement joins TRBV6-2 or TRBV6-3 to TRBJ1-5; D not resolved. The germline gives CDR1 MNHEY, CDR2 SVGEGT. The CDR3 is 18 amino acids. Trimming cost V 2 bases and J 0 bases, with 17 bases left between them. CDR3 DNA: TGTGCCAGCAGTTACCCGCTGGGGAGTACCAATAGCAATCAGCCCCAGCATTTT. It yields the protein CASSYPLGSTNSNQPQHF.